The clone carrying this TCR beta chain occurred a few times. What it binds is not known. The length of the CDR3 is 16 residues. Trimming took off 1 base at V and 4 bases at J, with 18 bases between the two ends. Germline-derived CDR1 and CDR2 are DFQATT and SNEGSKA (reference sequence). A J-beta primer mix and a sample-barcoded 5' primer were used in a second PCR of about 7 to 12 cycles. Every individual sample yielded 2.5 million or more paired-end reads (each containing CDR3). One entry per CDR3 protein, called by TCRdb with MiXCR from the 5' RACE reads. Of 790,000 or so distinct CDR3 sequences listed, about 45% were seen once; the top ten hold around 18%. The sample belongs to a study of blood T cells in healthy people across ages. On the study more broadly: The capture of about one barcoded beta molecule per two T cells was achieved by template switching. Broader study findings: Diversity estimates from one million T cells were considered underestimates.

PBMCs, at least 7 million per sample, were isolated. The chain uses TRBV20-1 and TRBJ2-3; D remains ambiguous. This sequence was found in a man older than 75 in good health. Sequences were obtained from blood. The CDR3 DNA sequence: TGCAGTGCTAGAGGGCAAGTAACTTTTACCGCAGATACGCAGTATTTT. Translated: CSARGQVTFTADTQYF.